This T cell receptor beta chain was identified in a study of STAT5B mutations in CD4+ large granular lymphocyte leukemia. Study context: The CDR3 'QG' motif was associated with a particular HLA allele among healthy donors.

Generated by immunoSEQ multiplex PCR, the TCRdb table keeps only in-frame clones and is missing some. Here the sample spans roughly 29,000 clones, 70% to 75% being singletons. Controls came from buffy coats of healthy blood donors. Sequenced input: CD4+ T cells from blood buffy coats. The receptor comes from a human donor in good health.

The CDR3 DNA is TGTGCCAGCATTGACCGGGCAGCTGGGGCCAACGTCCTGACTTTC. It encodes CASIDRAAGANVLTF. The chain has TRBV6-1 and TRBJ2-6; D is undetermined. V gave up 7 bases and J gave up 2 bases, with 12 bases separating them. CDR1 and CDR2 (germline): MNHNS, SASEGT. This CDR3 region has 15 residues.